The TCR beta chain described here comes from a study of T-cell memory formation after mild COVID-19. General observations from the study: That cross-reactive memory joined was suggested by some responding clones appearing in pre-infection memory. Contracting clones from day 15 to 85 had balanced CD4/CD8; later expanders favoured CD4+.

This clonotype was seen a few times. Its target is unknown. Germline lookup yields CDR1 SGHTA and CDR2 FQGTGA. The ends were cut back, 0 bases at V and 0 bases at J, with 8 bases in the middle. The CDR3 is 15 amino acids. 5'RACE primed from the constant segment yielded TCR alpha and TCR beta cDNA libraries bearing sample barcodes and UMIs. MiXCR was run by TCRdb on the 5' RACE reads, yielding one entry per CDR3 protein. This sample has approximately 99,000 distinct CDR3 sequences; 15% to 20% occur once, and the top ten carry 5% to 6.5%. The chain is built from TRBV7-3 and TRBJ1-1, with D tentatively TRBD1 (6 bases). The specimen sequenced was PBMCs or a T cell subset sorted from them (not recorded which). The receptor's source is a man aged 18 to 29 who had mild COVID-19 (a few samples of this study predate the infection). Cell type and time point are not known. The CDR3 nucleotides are TGTGCCAGCAGCTTAACCCAGGGGATGAACACTGAAGCTTTCTTT. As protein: CASSLTQGMNTEAFF.